This T cell receptor (beta chain) was identified during a study of CD8 T cells in Susac syndrome. Germline assignment: CDR1 LGHDT and CDR2 YNNKEL (reference sequence). This CDR3 has 13 residues. Between the trimmed V and J ends, which lost 1 base and 7 bases, there was a span of 10 bases. RNA was extracted with the RNeasy kit, and a quantity of about 0.45 to 1 ug was reverse transcribed using random hexamers. It was immunoSEQ multiplex PCR that amplified TCR beta CDR3 across 54 Vbeta and 13 Jbeta. TCRdb redid the calling of the immunoSEQ multiplex PCR reads with MiXCR, one entry per CDR3 protein. The sample lists some 170,000 distinct CDR3 sequences, around 96% occurring once.

The clonotype originates from a human donor in good health. The sequencing input was CD4+ T cells from PBMCs. The gene calls are TRBV3-1 and TRBJ2-5; maybe TRBD1 (6 bases). The CDR3 nucleotides read TGTGCCAGCAGCCAAGGCCGGGACACGACCCAGTACTTC. Its translation: CASSQGRDTTQYF.